This T cell receptor beta chain appears in the sequencing data of a study of cytomegalovirus exposure and HLA in healthy donors. Overall study findings and caveats: Overall, under 200 TCR beta chains were annotated as cytomegalovirus-associated. In a later analysis, at a false discovery rate of 0.05, approximately 15,000 TCR beta sequences matched HLA alleles.

The table lists this clone with a few counts. The target antigen is unknown. Participants comprised healthy donors of bone marrow. Donors showed nominal health when sampled, although they likely had unrecorded immune exposures. It was with 60 Vbeta and 13 Jbeta primers that the PCR ran. Generated by immunoSEQ multiplex PCR, the TCRdb table keeps only in-frame clones and is missing some. This table has roughly 180,000 clones, 60% to 85% appearing once. CDR1 is MNHNY and CDR2 is SVGAGI in the germline V gene (reference sequence). The CDR3 length is 14 residues. Trimming removed 0 bases at V and 6 bases at J, with 9 bases between.

Sequenced sample: PBMCs. The chain combines TRBV6-6 with TRBJ2-1, with no clear D. The clonotype originates from a male donor in good health and CMV-seronegative. For the CDR3, the DNA is TGTGCCAGCAGTTACTCGAATTCGGTCAATGAGCAGTTCTTC. Residues: CASSYSNSVNEQFF.